These 9 T cell receptor beta chains came from one sample sequenced in a study of T cells after posttransplantation cyclophosphamide. Measured with immunoSEQ multiplex PCR; TCRdb has only the in-frame clones, and not every one. The repertoire holds 32,000 or so clones, with roughly 90% as singletons. The sample was PBMCs. All receptors derive from a woman aged 40 to 50 with a blood cancer, CMV-positive, and with a related stem cell donor.

V and J are TRBV6-1 and TRBJ1-2; D ambiguous. The CDR3 totals 11 residues. From germline, CDR1 is MNHNS and CDR2 SASEGT. With 6 bases removed from V and 7 bases from J, the gap between germline ends came to 9 bases. CDR3 sequence: CASSAAGGYTF. As DNA, the CDR3 is TGTGCCAGCAGCGCTGCAGGTGGCTACACCTTC.

The gene calls are TRBV9 and TRBJ2-3, with a possible D match to TRBD2 (6 bases). Germline loops: CDR1 SGDLS, CDR2 YYNGEE. The V gene lost 2 bases and the J gene lost 0 bases, with 13 bases spanning the gap. This CDR3 spans 16 amino acids. CDR3 loop: CASSVRGGTSTDTQYF. For the CDR3, the DNA is TGTGCCAGCAGCGTTCGTGGCGGGACCAGCACAGATACGCAGTATTTT.

The CDR3 reads CASRGSQETQYF. DNA for the CDR3: TGTGCCAGCCGGGGATCCCAAGAGACCCAGTACTTC. The chain carries TRBV7-9 and TRBJ2-5; D possibly corresponds to TRBD2 (5 bases). Germline-derived CDR1 and CDR2 are SEHNR and FQNEAQ (reference sequence). The V end was cut by 8 bases, the J end by 1 base, with 8 bases between. CDR3 length: 12 amino acids.

The chain has TRBV5-8 and TRBJ1-1; a weak D match, TRBD1 (5 bases). This CDR3 is 16 amino acids long. V was shortened by 1 base and J by 2 bases, with 15 bases between the two germline ends. Looked up from germline, CDR1 is SGHTS and CDR2 is YDEGEE. CDR3 loop: CASSLTYRNYNTEAFF. The CDR3 region has the DNA TGTGCCAGCAGCTTGACTTACAGGAATTACAACACTGAAGCTTTCTTT.

The chain joins TRBV5-6 to TRBJ2-1; TRBD1 is a possible D gene (5 bases). V was pared by 4 bases and J by 8 bases, with 10 bases between. This CDR3 comprises 12 residues. Per germline, CDR1 SGHDT and CDR2 YYEEEE. The CDR3 sequence: CASSKQGYEQFF. The CDR3 nucleotides read TGTGCCAGCAGCAAGCAGGGCTATGAGCAGTTCTTC.

The chain uses TRBV6-5 and TRBJ1-2; 11 nucleotides match TRBD1. V lost 11 bases to trimming and J lost 7 bases; unmatched junction nucleotides: 12. The CDR3 is 14 residues long. Germline V lookup: CDR1 MNHEY, CDR2 SVGAGI. The CDR3, as DNA: TGTGCCGCCCATTTTGGACAGGGGGCGGGTGGCTACACCTTC. It specifies CAAHFGQGAGGYTF.

The rearrangement joins TRBV6-1 to TRBJ1-3; D not certain. CDR1 and CDR2 (germline): MNHNS, SASEGT. This CDR3 contains 15 residues. Between the trimmed V and J ends, which lost 7 bases and 0 bases, there was a span of 13 bases. The CDR3 region is CASILNYDSGNTIYF. The CDR3 nucleotides are TGTGCCAGCATATTAAACTACGACTCTGGAAACACCATATATTTT.

The chain uses TRBV15 and TRBJ2-3; TRBD2 aligns across 12 bases. CDR3 length: 17 residues. Germline lookup yields CDR1 LNHNV and CDR2 YYDKDF (reference sequence). V lost 3 bases and J lost 2; bases outside the gene matches: 6. CDR3 sequence: CATSSSSGGAVTDTQYF. CDR3 bases: TGTGCCACCAGCAGTTCTAGCGGGGGGGCTGTCACAGATACGCAGTATTTT.

This chain uses TRBV7-8 with TRBJ2-2, with 15 bases fitting TRBD2. The ends lost 5 bases at V and 1 base at J; junction bases unmatched: 5. Germline V gene lookup returns CDR1 SGHVS and CDR2 FQNEAQ. This CDR3 has 18 residues. This CDR3 reads CASSQRTSGGGNTGELFF. The CDR3 nucleotides are TGTGCCAGCAGCCAACGGACTAGCGGGGGGGGGAACACCGGGGAGCTGTTTTTT.